The 23 T cell receptor beta chains given below trace back to one sample, sequenced in a study of blood T cell repertoires in COVID-19. TCRdb's table, derived via immunoSEQ multiplex PCR, lists solely in-frame clones and lacks some. Here the sample spans about 290,000 clones, around 86% being singletons. The sample taken for sequencing was PBMCs or T cells enriched from blood (not recorded which). The receptors were gathered from a woman between 40 and 50 years old who had recovered from COVID-19.

V gene TRBV4-1 combines with J gene TRBJ2-5; 9 bases match TRBD2. The V and J ends lost 4 bases and 5 bases, in that order; junction bases with no gene match: 8. CDR1 and CDR2 from the germline V gene are MGHRA and YSYEKL. CDR3 length: 15 residues. The CDR3 bases are TGCGCCAGCAGCCTGACTGCCGGGACTAGCGAGACCCAGTACTTC. Residues: CASSLTAGTSETQYF.

This chain links TRBV5-1 with TRBJ1-1; D possibly corresponds to TRBD1 (5 bases). The CDR3 has 14 residues. Trimming took off 0 bases at V and 10 bases at J, with 16 bases between the two ends. Germline V gene data show CDR1 as SGHRS and CDR2 as YFSETQ. DNA of the CDR3: TGCGCCAGCAGCTTGGAGTTTGGGACTCCGGTAGCTTTCTTT. Its protein is CASSLEFGTPVAFF.

As DNA, the CDR3 is TGTGCCAGCAGTTCCCCGGACCCGGGACTACTGAACACCGGGGAGCTGTTTTTT. Translated, it gives CASSSPDPGLLNTGELFF. The chain combines TRBV6-2 or TRBV6-3 with TRBJ2-2; TRBD2 agrees at 7 bases. CDR1 is MNHEY, CDR2 SVGEGT, per germline. With V trimmed by 4 bases and J by 1 base, 12 bases remained unmatched. This CDR3 is built from 18 residues.

The chain has TRBV6-5 and TRBJ2-7; 10 positions match TRBD1. J was trimmed by 2 bases and V by 8 bases; bases with no gene match: 6. This CDR3 has 14 residues. Germline V CDR1 and CDR2: MNHEY, SVGAGI. The chain's CDR3 is CASSSGQGPYEQYF. The CDR3 nucleotides are TGTGCCAGCTCGTCGGGACAGGGGCCCTACGAGCAGTACTTC.

V gene TRBV30 combines with J gene TRBJ2-1; 9 bases are a match to TRBD2. The ends lost 7 bases at V and 7 bases at J; junction bases unmatched: 11. Germline-derived CDR1 and CDR2 are GTSNPN and SVGIG (reference sequence). This CDR3 has 14 amino acids. The CDR3: CAYEISGSGNEQFF. CDR3 coding DNA: TGTGCCTACGAAATTAGCGGGAGCGGGAATGAGCAGTTCTTC.

A few counts support this clone. The chain has TRBV15 and TRBJ2-7; tentative D call: TRBD1 (5 bases). The germline CDR1 and CDR2 sequences are LNHNV and YYDKDF (reference sequence). The V gene lost 0 bases and the J gene lost 6 bases, with 9 bases spanning the gap. The CDR3 spans 13 residues. The CDR3 DNA reads as TGTGCCACCAGCAGAGATGGGGCCAGCGAGCAGTACTTC. Amino acids: CATSRDGASEQYF. Together with reference TRBV15 and TRBJ2-7, the CDR3 gives the full variable domain: DAMVIQNPRYQVTQFGKPVTLSCSQTLNHNVMYWYQQKSSQAPKLLFHYYDKDFNNEADTPDNFQSRRPNTSFCFLDIRSPGLGDTAMYLCATSRDGASEQYFGPGTRLTVT.

The chain is built from TRBV5-1 and TRBJ2-7, with a possible D match to TRBD1 (6 bases). The CDR3 length is 14 residues. Germline assignment: CDR1 SGHRS and CDR2 YFSETQ. Trimming cost V 4 bases and J 3 bases, with 14 bases left between them. As DNA, the CDR3 is TGCGCCAGCAGCGGCACAGGGATCGGCTACGAGCAGTACTTC. Translating it yields CASSGTGIGYEQYF.

The chain joins TRBV24-1 to TRBJ2-1, with 16 bases lining up with TRBD2. There are 15 residues in the CDR3. The germline V gene encodes CDR1 KGHDR and CDR2 SFDVKD. With 9 bases clipped from V and 8 bases from J, the junction kept 6 bases outside the gene matches. CDR3 loop: CATSGTSGGADEQFF. DNA for the CDR3: TGTGCCACCTCCGGGACTAGCGGGGGGGCCGATGAGCAGTTCTTC.

This chain uses TRBV5-6 with TRBJ1-6; the match to TRBD1 covers 7 bases. This CDR3 region has 13 residues. Germline values: CDR1 SGHDT, CDR2 YYEEEE. V lost 3 bases and J lost 8; bases outside the gene matches: 2. This CDR3 is CASSYRGDSPLHF. The CDR3 DNA reads TGTGCCAGCAGCTACAGGGGCGATTCACCCCTCCACTTT.

This chain joins TRBV9 and TRBJ1-2; 10 nucleotides match TRBD1. The CDR3 length is 14 residues. Germline CDR1 is SGDLS and CDR2 is YYNGEE. V gave up 3 bases and J gave up 5 bases; unmatched junction bases: 4. CDR3 DNA sequence: TGTGCCAGCAGCGCCCGACAGGGGGCGTATGGCTACACCTTC. Protein: CASSARQGAYGYTF.

The chain joins TRBV3-1 (or the pseudogene TRBV3-2) to TRBJ2-2; D perhaps matches TRBD1 (6 bases). Germline V CDR1 and CDR2: LGHDT, YNNKEL (reference sequence). Trimming took off 0 bases at V and 1 base at J, with 12 bases between the two ends. CDR3 length: 17 residues. This CDR3 is CASSQERGSGNTGELFF. The CDR3 nucleotides read TGTGCCAGCAGCCAAGAAAGGGGGAGCGGGAACACCGGGGAGCTGTTTTTT.

The chain employs TRBV5-6 and TRBJ1-1; possibly TRBD1 for D (6 bases). V was cut by 2 bases and J by 6 bases, with 14 bases left in between. The CDR3 contains 14 residues. The germline CDR1 and CDR2 sequences are SGHDT and YYEEEE. The CDR3 DNA reads TGTGCCAGCAGCTTCGTACAGGGTCCCGCTGAAGCTTTCTTT. This encodes CASSFVQGPAEAFF.

The rearrangement joins TRBV18 to TRBJ2-1; 7 bases fit TRBD2. Germline lookup yields CDR1 KGHSH and CDR2 LQKENI. The ends lost 1 base at V and 3 bases at J; junction bases unmatched: 3. The CDR3 is 15 amino acids. In DNA form, the CDR3 reads TGTGCCAGCTCACCACGGGACTACTTCTACAATGAGCAGTTCTTC. It codes for CASSPRDYFYNEQFF.

This clone has more than one count but fewer than ten. The rearrangement links TRBV5-5 to TRBJ1-1; D uncertain. The CDR3 loop spans 12 amino acids. CDR1 is SGHKS and CDR2 is YYEKEE in the germline V gene (reference sequence). Between the trimmed V and J ends, which lost 3 bases and 8 bases, there was a span of 11 bases. Here the CDR3 DNA reads TGTGCCAGCAGCTCCCCGAGAGCCGAAGCTTTCTTT. It specifies CASSSPRAEAFF.

The rearrangement links TRBV30 to TRBJ1-6, with D tentatively TRBD1 (6 bases). CDR1 is GTSNPN, CDR2 SVGIG, per germline (reference sequence). With 0 bases removed from V and 10 bases from J, the gap between germline ends came to 19 bases. This CDR3 region has 16 residues. CDR3 amino acids: CAWSVRVTGGRSPLHF. DNA for the CDR3: TGTGCCTGGAGTGTACGGGTTACGGGGGGCCGGTCACCCCTCCACTTT.

This chain links TRBV7-9 with TRBJ2-5; 11 bases line up with TRBD1. Per germline, CDR1 SEHNR and CDR2 FQNEAQ (reference sequence). The CDR3 totals 19 residues. V dropped 3 bases and J dropped 4; count of bases not matched to a gene: 16. The CDR3 protein is CASSFRPARDRGLLETQYF. The CDR3 bases are TGTGCCAGCAGCTTCCGACCGGCCAGGGACAGGGGGTTGTTAGAGACCCAGTACTTC.

The chain has TRBV9 and TRBJ1-1, with D tentatively TRBD1 (5 bases). CDR3 length: 16 residues. Trimming took off 4 bases at V and 1 base at J, with 17 bases between the two ends. In germline, CDR1 is SGDLS, CDR2 YYNGEE. The CDR3 region is CASSPWGVDWNTEAFF. The CDR3 region has the DNA TGTGCCAGCAGCCCCTGGGGGGTGGACTGGAACACTGAAGCTTTCTTT.

The chain joins TRBV5-4 to TRBJ2-3; 7 bases map to TRBD2. This CDR3 contains 17 residues. The germline CDR1 and CDR2 sequences are SGHNT and YYREEE (reference sequence). V was clipped by 0 bases and J by 1 base; unmatched bases: 8. CDR3 sequence: CASSLAGAAGRTDTQYF. The CDR3 DNA reads TGTGCCAGCAGCTTGGCCGGTGCAGCGGGGCGCACAGATACGCAGTATTTT. Full variable domain (remainder filled in from reference TRBV5-4 and TRBJ2-3): ETGVTQSPTHLIKTRGQQVTLRCSSQSGHNTVSWYQQALGQGPQFIFQYYREEENGRGNFPPRFSGLQFPNYSSELNVNALELDDSALYLCASSLAGAAGRTDTQYFGPGTRLTVL.

This clone was observed once. V gene TRBV7-3 combines with J gene TRBJ2-1; 11 bases map to TRBD2. This CDR3 spans 15 amino acids. Per the germline V gene, CDR1 is SGHTA and CDR2 is FQGTGA. J was trimmed by 6 bases and V by 5 bases; bases with no gene match: 6. CDR3 DNA sequence: TGTGCCAGCAGCCCTCGACTAGCGGGAAGCAATGAGCAGTTCTTC. Translation gives CASSPRLAGSNEQFF.

The rearrangement uses TRBV20-1 and TRBJ2-1; possibly TRBD2 for D (6 bases). Trimming removed 3 bases from V and 7 bases from J, with 13 bases in between. CDR3 length equals 13 residues. CDR1 is DFQATT, CDR2 SNEGSKA, per germline (reference sequence). The CDR3 DNA reads as TGCAGTGCTAGTGCTAGCGCGGTTAATGAGCAGTTCTTC. This codes for CSASASAVNEQFF.

The chain recombines TRBV5-6 with TRBJ1-2; no firm D call. This CDR3 is 15 amino acids long. Trimming cost V 4 bases and J 1 base, with 14 bases left between them. Germline CDR1 reads SGHDT; CDR2 reads YYEEEE. CDR3 loop: CASSPGNGINYGYTF. The CDR3 DNA reads as TGTGCCAGCAGCCCCGGGAACGGTATTAACTATGGCTACACCTTC. The whole variable domain, filled in from reference TRBV5-6 and TRBJ1-2, reads DAGVTQSPTHLIKTRGQQVTLRCSPKSGHDTVSWYQQALGQGPQFIFQYYEEEERQRGNFPDRFSGHQFPNYSSELNVNALLLGDSALYLCASSPGNGINYGYTFGSGTRLTVV.

The rearrangement uses TRBV9 and TRBJ2-5, with D tentatively TRBD1 (6 bases). V lost 4 bases to trimming and J lost 5 bases, with 21 bases between them. Germline CDR1 reads SGDLS; CDR2 reads YYNGEE. The CDR3 runs 16 residues. This chain's CDR3 is CASSLSVGAGSETQYF. Written as DNA, the CDR3 is TGTGCCAGCAGCCTAAGCGTGGGGGCAGGGTCGGAGACCCAGTACTTC.

The chain has TRBV2 and TRBJ1-4; 9 bases are shared with TRBD1. The length of the CDR3 is 12 residues. The V segment lost 8 bases and the J segment 7 bases; nucleotides outside the gene matches: 2. Germline CDR1 is SNHLY and CDR2 is FYNNEI. This chain's CDR3 is CASGQGSEKLFF. The CDR3 bases are TGTGCCAGCGGACAGGGGAGTGAAAAACTGTTTTTT.